These 22 T cell receptor beta chains share one sample of origin, sequenced in a study of Ad26.COV2.S vaccination and SARS-CoV-2 variants. The assay was immunoSEQ multiplex PCR, and TCRdb's table has in-frame clones only and misses some. The sample contains about 350,000 clones, about 85% of which appear only once. The treatment here: 15 to 20 received Ad26.COV2.S at low or high dose, single or two shots; several received placebo; per-sample allocation not given. Day 63 after the first injection of vaccine or placebo was the sampling time. Specimen: peripheral blood, collected in a trial of Ad26.COV2.S vaccine versus placebo. The receptors were sampled from a person aged 18-60 years who received the Ad26.COV2.S COVID-19 vaccine or a placebo.

This chain joins TRBV19 and TRBJ2-7, with TRBD2 identical over 11 bases. The V gene end was trimmed by 5 bases and the J gene end by 3 bases; junction bases not matched to a gene: 6. The CDR3 runs 15 residues. Germline V lookup: CDR1 LNHDA, CDR2 SQIVND (reference sequence). The CDR3 DNA sequence: TGTGCCAGTAGTTTAGCGGGAGGGCCTTTCTACGAGCAGTACTTC. Protein: CASSLAGGPFYEQYF.

The rearrangement uses TRBV3-1 (or the pseudogene TRBV3-2) and TRBJ2-1, with D uncertain. Trimming shortened V by 2 bases and J by 10 bases, and 9 bases separated the two germline ends. The CDR3 loop spans 12 amino acids. Germline V gene data show CDR1 as LGHDT and CDR2 as YNNKEL (reference sequence). In nucleotides, the CDR3 is TGTGCCAGCAGCCAAACCATCGGCGAGCAGTTCTTC. As protein: CASSQTIGEQFF.

CDR3 bases: TGTGCCTGGACGCTGGGGTTAGCGGGGAGCACAGATACGCAGTATTTT. Protein product: CAWTLGLAGSTDTQYF. The chain joins TRBV30 to TRBJ2-3, with TRBD2 matching 8 bases. Germline CDR1 GTSNPN, CDR2 SVGIG (reference sequence). V was pared by 4 bases and J by 0 bases, with 9 bases of the junction left unmatched. This CDR3 is 16 amino acids long.

This clone was seen only once. This chain joins TRBV27 and TRBJ2-7; 8 nucleotides agree with TRBD2. Germline V CDR1 and CDR2: MNHEY, SMNVEV (reference sequence). V trimming: 1 base; J trimming: 2 bases; junction bases outside the gene matches: 4. The CDR3 sequence is 15 residues long. The CDR3 sequence is CASSLFLTSAYEQYF. CDR3 bases: TGTGCCAGCAGTTTATTCTTGACTAGCGCCTACGAGCAGTACTTC.

This clone was recorded only once. The genes are TRBV6-6 and TRBJ1-2; no reliable D call. V lost 3 bases and J 8 bases, leaving 16 bases between the germline ends. The germline CDR1 and CDR2 sequences are MNHNY and SVGAGI (reference sequence). The CDR3 runs to 14 residues. CDR3 bases: TGTGCCAGCAGTTATTCCACAGTTGCGTACGGCTACACCTTC. Translated: CASSYSTVAYGYTF.

The V and J genes are TRBV5-1 and TRBJ2-5, with a possible D match to TRBD2 (5 bases). CDR1 and CDR2 (germline): SGHRS, YFSETQ. This CDR3 has 16 residues. Trimming pared 1 base from V and 5 bases from J, leaving 18 bases between. CDR3 sequence reads: CASSLREQSPGETQYF. The CDR3 nucleotides are TGCGCCAGCAGCTTGAGGGAGCAATCTCCTGGGGAGACCCAGTACTTC.

The chain recombines TRBV19 with TRBJ2-3; a weak D match, TRBD1 (8 bases). Trimming took 4 bases from V and 10 from J, leaving 21 bases between them. The germline gives CDR1 LNHDA, CDR2 SQIVND (reference sequence). This CDR3 contains 15 residues. The CDR3 bases are TGTGCCAGTAGTACCGGACAGGGAGGGGGGGATCCGCAGTATTTT. Translation gives CASSTGQGGGDPQYF.

The rearrangement links TRBV25-1 to TRBJ2-3; 7 nucleotides align to TRBD1. The V and J ends lost 2 bases and 3 bases, in that order; junction bases with no gene match: 14. Germline CDR1 reads MGHDK; CDR2 reads SYGVNS. This CDR3 has 18 amino acids. The CDR3 DNA reads TGTGCCAGCAGTGAAATAAGGGTTCGACAGGGTATTACAGATACGCAGTATTTT. Translating it yields CASSEIRVRQGITDTQYF.

This clone appeared many times. The chain combines TRBV6-2 or TRBV6-3 with TRBJ2-2, with D perhaps assigned TRBD1 or TRBD2 (6 bases each). From germline, CDR1 is MNHEY and CDR2 SVGEGT. Trimming left V 6 bases short and J 6 bases short, with 14 bases between. The CDR3 runs to 14 residues. The CDR3 coding sequence is TGTGCCAGCAGCAACGAGGGGGGTGCCGGGGAGCTGTTTTTT. As protein: CASSNEGGAGELFF.

The CDR3 coding sequence is TGTGCCTGTACACAGGGGACCCTTAATTCACCCCTCCACTTT. The encoded protein is CACTQGTLNSPLHF. The gene calls are TRBV30 and TRBJ1-6; 7 bases match TRBD1. CDR1 is GTSNPN and CDR2 is SVGIG in the germline V gene (reference sequence). V lost 6 bases and J lost 6; bases outside the gene matches: 8. This CDR3 spans 14 amino acids.

The chain recombines TRBV27 with TRBJ2-7; TRBD1 matches 8 bases. The V gene's germline CDR1 is MNHEY and CDR2 SMNVEV (reference sequence). This CDR3 is built from 15 residues. V was clipped by 6 bases and J by 3 bases; unmatched bases: 10. CDR3 in DNA: TGTGCCAGCAGCCCTTCCCCCGGGACAGGCTACGAGCAGTACTTC. Translating gives CASSPSPGTGYEQYF.

This chain links TRBV19 with TRBJ1-6, with TRBD1 identical over 9 bases. V was pared by 9 bases and J by 8 bases, with 5 bases of the junction left unmatched. Germline V gene sequence: CDR1 LNHDA, CDR2 SQIVND (reference sequence). The CDR3 contains 13 residues. CDR3: CASQGQGYSPLHF. The CDR3, as DNA: TGTGCCAGCCAGGGACAGGGCTATTCACCCCTCCACTTT. Filled out from reference TRBV19 and TRBJ1-6, the complete variable domain reads DGGITQSPKYLFRKEGQNVTLSCEQNLNHDAMYWYRQDPGQGLRLIYYSQIVNDFQKGDIAEGYSVSREKKESFPLTVTSAQKNPTAFYLCASQGQGYSPLHFGNGTRLTVT.

This clone appeared once. The CDR3 DNA reads TGCGCCAGCAGCCAAGTCGGGACCACCCTCCACAATGAGCAGTTCTTC. This encodes CASSQVGTTLHNEQFF. The chain carries TRBV4-3 and TRBJ2-1; D may match TRBD1 or TRBD2 (5 bases each). The V end was cut by 1 base, the J end by 5 bases, with 15 bases between. CDR3 length: 16 amino acids. Germline V gene data show CDR1 as LGHNA and CDR2 as YSLEER.

The chain uses TRBV27 and TRBJ2-1, with 8 positions matching TRBD2. The CDR3 runs to 15 residues. Germline CDR1 MNHEY, CDR2 SMNVEV (reference sequence). Germline trimming cut 6 bases from V and 8 bases from J; bases unmatched to any gene: 12. CDR3 DNA sequence: TGTGCCAGCAGCCGCACTAGCGGTGCTTTATATGAGCAGTTCTTC. Encoded protein: CASSRTSGALYEQFF.

This chain joins TRBV18 and TRBJ2-7, with 8 bases matching TRBD2. This CDR3 has 15 residues. Germline V lookup: CDR1 KGHSH, CDR2 LQKENI. V was pared by 0 bases and J by 7 bases, with 8 bases of the junction left unmatched. CDR3 amino acids: CASSPPGLGPTEQYF. CDR3 sequence (DNA): TGTGCCAGCTCACCACCGGGACTAGGTCCTACGGAGCAGTACTTC.

This chain uses TRBV19 with TRBJ2-4, with 8 nucleotides matching TRBD2. The length of the CDR3 is 14 residues. Trimming removed 7 bases from V and 7 bases from J; junction bases left unmatched: 9. Germline-derived CDR1 and CDR2 are LNHDA and SQIVND (reference sequence). Here the CDR3 DNA reads TGTGCCAGTACCAGCGGAGCTAGCGGGAACATTCAGTACTTC. Its protein product is CASTSGASGNIQYF.

The chain uses TRBV18 and TRBJ1-5, with 10 bases matching TRBD1. This CDR3 has 13 residues. The germline V gene has CDR1 KGHSH and CDR2 LQKENI. V was pared by 4 bases and J by 8 bases, with 2 bases of the junction left unmatched. As DNA, the CDR3 is TGTGCCAGCTCACTTGGGACAGGGGAGCCCCAGCATTTT. Encoded protein: CASSLGTGEPQHF.

V gene TRBV19 combines with J gene TRBJ2-2, with TRBD1 as a possible D gene (5 bases). V was shortened by 1 base and J by 3 bases, with 12 bases between the two germline ends. Germline V gene data show CDR1 as LNHDA and CDR2 as SQIVND (reference sequence). This CDR3 is built from 16 residues. The CDR3 spells CASSIGSQGYTGELFF. CDR3 in DNA: TGTGCCAGTAGTATAGGGTCGCAGGGTTACACCGGGGAGCTGTTTTTT.

CDR3 coding DNA: TGTGCCAGCTCACCACCGGGGGAGGAGACCCAGTACTTC. Protein: CASSPPGEETQYF. J is TRBJ2-5 and V is TRBV18, with D perhaps being TRBD1 or TRBD2 (5 bases each). V was cut by 0 bases and J by 5 bases, with 7 bases left in between. Germline assignment: CDR1 KGHSH and CDR2 LQKENI. The CDR3 is 13 residues long.

The V and J genes are TRBV7-7 and TRBJ2-3; D is unclear. V was clipped by 1 base and J by 5 bases, with 7 bases between them. Germline-derived CDR1 and CDR2 are SSHAT and FNYEAQ (reference sequence). This CDR3 comprises 13 residues. The CDR3 DNA is TGTGCCAGCAGCTTAGTCTGGGGAGATACGCAGTATTTT. It encodes CASSLVWGDTQYF.

V is TRBV20-1 and J is TRBJ1-5, with D perhaps TRBD1 (6 bases). Germline lookup yields CDR1 DFQATT and CDR2 SNEGSKA (reference sequence). V shed 3 bases and J shed 6 bases, with 9 bases lying between them. The CDR3 runs 12 residues. CDR3 loop: CSASGRGQPQHF. CDR3 nucleotide sequence: TGCAGTGCTAGTGGCAGGGGTCAGCCCCAGCATTTT.

This clone has only one observation. The V call is TRBV3-1 (or the pseudogene TRBV3-2), the J call TRBJ2-5, with D unresolved. CDR1 and CDR2 from the germline V gene are LGHDT and YNNKEL (reference sequence). Trimming removed 3 bases from V and 3 bases from J, with 5 bases in between. CDR3 length: 12 residues. The CDR3 sequence: CASSHTKETQYF. The CDR3 nucleotides are TGTGCCAGCAGCCACACAAAAGAGACCCAGTACTTC.